This TCR beta chain was found in a study of blood T cell repertoires in COVID-19. In the study overall: Samples taken during acute and convalescent COVID-19 were collected in the United States, Italy and Spain. In each case, the material was cDNA or gDNA derived from T cells, B-cell-depleted T cells, or PBMCs.

In its sample, this clone was seen a few times. The junction had 2 bases not matched to a gene; V was cut back by 3 bases and J by 7 bases. CDR1 and CDR2 from the germline V gene are SGHTA and FQGTGA. This CDR3 has 14 amino acids. Only in-frame clones appear in the TCRdb table, and some are missing; sequencing was by immunoSEQ multiplex PCR. Of fewer than 250,000 clones listed, around 82% are singletons. V gene TRBV7-3 combines with J gene TRBJ1-6; 8 bases line up with TRBD1. The sequenced sample consisted of peripheral blood. The clonotype was recovered from a woman aged 35 to 49 with active or convalescent COVID-19. The CDR3 DNA reads TGTGCCAGCAGCTTCCAGGGGGCCAATTCACCCCTCCACTTT. Protein sequence: CASSFQGANSPLHF. Based on the CDR3 plus reference TRBV7-3 and TRBJ1-6, the full variable domain is GAGVSQTPSNKVTEKGKYVELRCDPISGHTALYWYRQSLGQGPEFLIYFQGTGAADDSGLPNDRFFAVRPEGSVSTLKIQRTERGDSAVYLCASSFQGANSPLHFGNGTRLTVT.